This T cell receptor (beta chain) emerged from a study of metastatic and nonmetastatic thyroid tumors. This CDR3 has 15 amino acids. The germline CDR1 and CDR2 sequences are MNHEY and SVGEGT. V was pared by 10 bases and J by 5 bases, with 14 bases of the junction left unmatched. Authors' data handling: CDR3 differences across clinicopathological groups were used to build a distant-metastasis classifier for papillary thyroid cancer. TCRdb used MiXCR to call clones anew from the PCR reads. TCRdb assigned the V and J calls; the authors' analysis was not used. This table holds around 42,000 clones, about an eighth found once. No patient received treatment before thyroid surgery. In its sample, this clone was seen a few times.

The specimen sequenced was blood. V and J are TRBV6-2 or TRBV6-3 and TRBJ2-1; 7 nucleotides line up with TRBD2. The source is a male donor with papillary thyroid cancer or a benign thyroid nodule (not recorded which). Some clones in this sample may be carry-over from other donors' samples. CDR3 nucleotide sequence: TGTGCCAACACTCTCAGTAGGGCGGGGGACAATGAGCAGTTCTTC. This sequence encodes CANTLSRAGDNEQFF.